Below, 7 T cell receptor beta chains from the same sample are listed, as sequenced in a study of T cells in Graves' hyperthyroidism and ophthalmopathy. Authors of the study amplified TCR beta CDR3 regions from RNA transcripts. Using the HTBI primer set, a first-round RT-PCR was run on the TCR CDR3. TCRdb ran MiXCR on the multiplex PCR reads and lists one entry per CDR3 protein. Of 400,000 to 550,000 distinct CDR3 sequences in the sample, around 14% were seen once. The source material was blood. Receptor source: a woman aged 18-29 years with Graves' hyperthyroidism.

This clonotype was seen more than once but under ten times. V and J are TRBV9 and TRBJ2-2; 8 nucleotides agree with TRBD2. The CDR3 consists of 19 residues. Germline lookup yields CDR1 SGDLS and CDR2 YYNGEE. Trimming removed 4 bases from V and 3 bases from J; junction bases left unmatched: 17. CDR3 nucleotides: TGTGCCAGCAGCTTTTCCACGGGACTAGGGGGGAGATACACCGGGGAGCTGTTTTTT. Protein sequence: CASSFSTGLGGRYTGELFF.

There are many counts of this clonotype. CDR3 region: CAISDNPLGGRMNEQFF. CDR3 nucleotides: TGTGCCATCAGTGACAACCCCCTCGGCGGTAGGATGAATGAGCAGTTCTTC. V usage is TRBV10-3 and J usage is TRBJ2-1; D is ambiguous. Germline loops: CDR1 ENHRY, CDR2 SYGVKD. The CDR3 is 17 residues long. Trimming left V 3 bases short and J 7 bases short, with 22 bases between.

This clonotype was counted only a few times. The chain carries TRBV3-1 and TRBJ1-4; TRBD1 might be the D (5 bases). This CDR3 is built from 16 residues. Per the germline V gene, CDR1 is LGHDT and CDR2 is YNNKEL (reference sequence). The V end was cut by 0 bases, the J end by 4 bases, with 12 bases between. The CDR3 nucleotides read TGTGCCAGCAGCCAAGACAAGGGGTGGAGTAATGAAAAACTGTTTTTT. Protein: CASSQDKGWSNEKLFF.

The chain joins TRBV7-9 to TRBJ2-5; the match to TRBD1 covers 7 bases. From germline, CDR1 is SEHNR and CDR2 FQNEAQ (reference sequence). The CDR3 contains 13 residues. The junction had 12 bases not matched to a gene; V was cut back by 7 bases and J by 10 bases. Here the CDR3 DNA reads TGTGCCAGCACCACACCAGACCGACAGGGCCAGTACTTC. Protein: CASTTPDRQGQYF.

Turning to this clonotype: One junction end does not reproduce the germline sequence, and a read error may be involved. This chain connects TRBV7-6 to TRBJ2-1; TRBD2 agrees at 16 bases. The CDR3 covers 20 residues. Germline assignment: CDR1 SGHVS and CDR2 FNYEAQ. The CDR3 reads CASSGRIPGLAGGPGNQQFF. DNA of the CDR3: TGTGCCAGCAGCGGACGGATTCCGGGACTAGCGGGAGGGCCGGGCAATCAGCAGTTCTTC.

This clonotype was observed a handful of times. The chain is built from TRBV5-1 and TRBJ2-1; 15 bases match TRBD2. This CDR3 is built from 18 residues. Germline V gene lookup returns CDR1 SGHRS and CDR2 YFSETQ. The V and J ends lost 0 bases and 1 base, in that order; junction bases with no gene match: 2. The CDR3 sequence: CASSLVGLAGGSYNEQFF. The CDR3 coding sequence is TGCGCCAGCAGCTTGGTGGGACTAGCGGGAGGTTCCTACAATGAGCAGTTCTTC.

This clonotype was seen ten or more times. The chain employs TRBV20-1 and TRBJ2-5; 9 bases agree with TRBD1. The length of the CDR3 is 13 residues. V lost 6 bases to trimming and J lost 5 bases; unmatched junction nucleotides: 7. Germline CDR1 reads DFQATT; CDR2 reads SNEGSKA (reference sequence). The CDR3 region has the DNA TGCAGTGCGGCGGGACAGGGAGGGGAGACCCAGTACTTC. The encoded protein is CSAAGQGGETQYF.